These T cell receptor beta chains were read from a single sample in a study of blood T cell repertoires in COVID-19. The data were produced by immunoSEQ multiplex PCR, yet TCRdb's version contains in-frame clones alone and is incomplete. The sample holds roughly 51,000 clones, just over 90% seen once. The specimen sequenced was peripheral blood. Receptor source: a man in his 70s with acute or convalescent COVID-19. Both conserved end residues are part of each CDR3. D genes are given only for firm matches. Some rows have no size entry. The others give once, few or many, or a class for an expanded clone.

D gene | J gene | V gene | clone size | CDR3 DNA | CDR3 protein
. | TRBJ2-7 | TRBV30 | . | TGTGCCTGGGTAGCGGTGCCCTCCTACGAGCAGTACTTC | CAWVAVPSYEQYF
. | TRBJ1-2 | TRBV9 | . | TGTGCCAGCAGGGGAGAACGAAACAACTATGGCTACACCTTC | CASRGERNNYGYTF
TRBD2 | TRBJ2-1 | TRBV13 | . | TGTGCCAGCAGCCCACCCCCCGGACTAGCAGCCTACAATGAGCAGTTCTTC | CASSPPPGLAAYNEQFF
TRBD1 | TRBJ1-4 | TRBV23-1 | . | TGCGCCAGCAAAAGGACAGGTTGGGAAAAACTGTTTTTT | CASKRTGWEKLFF
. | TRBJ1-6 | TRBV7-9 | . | TGTGCCAGCAGCCTAACAGGGACTTCACCCCTCCACTTT | CASSLTGTSPLHF
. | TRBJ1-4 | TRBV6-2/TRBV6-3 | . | TGTGCCAGCAGTTATGAGTGGAATGAAAAACTGTTTTTT | CASSYEWNEKLFF
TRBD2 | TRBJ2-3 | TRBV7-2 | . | TGTGCCAGCAGCTACCCCGTCCCGGGGGGGACAGATACGCAGTATTTT | CASSYPVPGGTDTQYF
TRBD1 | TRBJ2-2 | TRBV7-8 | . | TGTGCCAGCAGCATAACCGGGACAGCGAACACCGGGGAGCTGTTTTTT | CASSITGTANTGELFF
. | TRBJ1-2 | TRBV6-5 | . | TGTGCCAGCAGTTACCGGCAGGGATATGGCTACACCTTC | CASSYRQGYGYTF
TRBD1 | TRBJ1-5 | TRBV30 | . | TGTGCCTGCAACGACAGGGGCAATCAGCCCCAGCATTTT | CACNDRGNQPQHF
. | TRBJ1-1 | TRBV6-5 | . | TGTGCCAGCAGTCCCAGTTTCTCTTCCAACACTGAAGCTTTCTTT | CASSPSFSSNTEAFF
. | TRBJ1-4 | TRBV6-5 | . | TGTGCCAGCAGTTACCTCCCGACAGGCAAACGGGGAAAACTGTTTTTT | CASSYLPTGKRGKLFF
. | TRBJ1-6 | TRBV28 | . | TGTGCCAGCAGTTTAACAGGTTCGAGTTCACCCCTCCACTTT | CASSLTGSSSPLHF
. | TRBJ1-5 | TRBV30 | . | TGTGCCTGGAGTGTGAACAGGGCAAATCAGCCCCAGCATTTT | CAWSVNRANQPQHF
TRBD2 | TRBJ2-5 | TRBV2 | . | TGTGCCAGCAGTCTAAGCGGGATGAGCCAAGAGACCCAGTACTTC | CASSLSGMSQETQYF
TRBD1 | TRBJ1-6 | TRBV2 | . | TGTGCCAGCAACTACAGGGGTAATTCACCCCTCCACTTT | CASNYRGNSPLHF
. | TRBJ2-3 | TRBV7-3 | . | TGTGCCAGCAGCTTGGCGGTCGGTCCTTTGGATACGCAGTATTTT | CASSLAVGPLDTQYF
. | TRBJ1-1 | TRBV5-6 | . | TGTGCCAGCAGCCCTCGTTATGGGGCGGATATGAACACTGAAGCTTTCTTT | CASSPRYGADMNTEAFF
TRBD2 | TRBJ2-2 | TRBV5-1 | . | TGCGCCAGCAGCTTGGTTGCGGGGGCGAACACCGGGGAGCTGTTTTTT | CASSLVAGANTGELFF
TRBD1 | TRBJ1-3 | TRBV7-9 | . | TGTGCCAGCAGCTTAGGGACAGGGAGGAGTGGAAACACCATATATTTT | CASSLGTGRSGNTIYF
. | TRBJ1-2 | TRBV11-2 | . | TGTGCCAGCAGCCGAGGGTCCTTTCGACATGGCTACACCTTC | CASSRGSFRHGYTF
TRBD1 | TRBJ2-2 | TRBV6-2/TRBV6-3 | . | TGTGCCAGCAGTTACCCCGGGACAGGGCCCTTGAACACCGGGGAGCTGTTTTTT | CASSYPGTGPLNTGELFF
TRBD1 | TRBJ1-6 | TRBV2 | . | TGTGCCAGCAGTGTTGGCAGGGGGCAGTCACCCCTCCACTTT | CASSVGRGQSPLHF
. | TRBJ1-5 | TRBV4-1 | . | TGCGCCAGCAGCCAAGATACGAGCCCCAATCAGCCCCAGCATTTT | CASSQDTSPNQPQHF
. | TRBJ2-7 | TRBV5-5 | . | TGTGCCAGCAGCTTTGGAGGCAGGTTCGACGAGCAGTACTTC | CASSFGGRFDEQYF
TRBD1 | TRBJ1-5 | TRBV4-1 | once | TGCGCCAGCAGCCAAGAGCCGGGACAGAGACAGCATTTT | CASSQEPGQRQHF
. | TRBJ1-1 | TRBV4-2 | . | TGTGCCAGCAGCCAACAGAACACTGAAGCTTTCTTT | CASSQQNTEAFF
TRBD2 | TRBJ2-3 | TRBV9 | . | TGTGCCAGCAGCGTAGACGCGGGGGGTAGCACAGATACGCAGTATTTT | CASSVDAGGSTDTQYF
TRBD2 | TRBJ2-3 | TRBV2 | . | TGTGCCAGCAGTTTTCCTAGCGGTGCAGATACGCAGTATTTT | CASSFPSGADTQYF